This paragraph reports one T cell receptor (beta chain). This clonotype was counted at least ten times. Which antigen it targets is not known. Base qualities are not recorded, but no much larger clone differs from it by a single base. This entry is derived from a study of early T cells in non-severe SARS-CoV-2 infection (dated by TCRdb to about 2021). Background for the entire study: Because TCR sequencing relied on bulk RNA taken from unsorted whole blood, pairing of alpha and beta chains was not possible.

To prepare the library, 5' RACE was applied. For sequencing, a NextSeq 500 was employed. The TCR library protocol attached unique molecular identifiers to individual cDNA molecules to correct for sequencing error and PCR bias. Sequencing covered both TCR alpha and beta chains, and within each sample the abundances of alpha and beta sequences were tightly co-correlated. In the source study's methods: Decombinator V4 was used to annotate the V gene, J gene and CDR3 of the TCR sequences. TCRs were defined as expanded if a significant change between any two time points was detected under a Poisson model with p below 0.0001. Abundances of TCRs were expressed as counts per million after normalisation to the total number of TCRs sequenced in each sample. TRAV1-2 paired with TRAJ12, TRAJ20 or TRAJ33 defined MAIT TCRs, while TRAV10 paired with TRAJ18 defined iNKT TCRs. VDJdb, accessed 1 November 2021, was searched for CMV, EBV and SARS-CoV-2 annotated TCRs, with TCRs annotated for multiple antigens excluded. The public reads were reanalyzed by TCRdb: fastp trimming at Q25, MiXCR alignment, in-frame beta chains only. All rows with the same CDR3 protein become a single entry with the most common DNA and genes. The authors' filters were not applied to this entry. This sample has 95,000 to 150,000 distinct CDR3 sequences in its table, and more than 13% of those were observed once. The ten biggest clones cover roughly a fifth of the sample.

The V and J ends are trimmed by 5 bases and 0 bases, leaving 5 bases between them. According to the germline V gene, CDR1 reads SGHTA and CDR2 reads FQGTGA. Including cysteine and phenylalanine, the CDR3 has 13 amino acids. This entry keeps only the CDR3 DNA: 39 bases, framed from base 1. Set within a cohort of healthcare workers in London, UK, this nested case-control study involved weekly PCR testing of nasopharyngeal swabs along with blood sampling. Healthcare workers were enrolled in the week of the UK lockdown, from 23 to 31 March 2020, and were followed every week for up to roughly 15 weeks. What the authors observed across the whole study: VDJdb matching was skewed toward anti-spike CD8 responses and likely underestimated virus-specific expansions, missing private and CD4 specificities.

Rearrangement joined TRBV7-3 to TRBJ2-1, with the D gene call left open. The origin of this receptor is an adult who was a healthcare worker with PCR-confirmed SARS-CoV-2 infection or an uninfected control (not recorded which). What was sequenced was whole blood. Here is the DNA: TGTGCCAGCAGCACGAGCTCCTACAATGAGCAGTTCTTC. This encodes CASSTSSYNEQFF.